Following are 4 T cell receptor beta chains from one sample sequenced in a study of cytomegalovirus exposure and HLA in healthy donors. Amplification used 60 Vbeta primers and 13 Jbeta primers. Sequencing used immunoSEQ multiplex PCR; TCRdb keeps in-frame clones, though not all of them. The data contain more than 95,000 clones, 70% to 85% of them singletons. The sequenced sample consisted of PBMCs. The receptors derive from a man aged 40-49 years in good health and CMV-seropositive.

DNA for the CDR3: TGTGCCAGCAGCTTACTACAGACAAACTATGGCTACACCTTC. Translation: CASSLLQTNYGYTF. The gene calls are TRBV7-9 and TRBJ1-2; the D is unclear. This CDR3 region has 14 residues. Per the germline V gene, CDR1 is SEHNR and CDR2 is FQNEAQ (reference sequence). Trimming pared 2 bases from V and 2 bases from J, leaving 9 bases between.

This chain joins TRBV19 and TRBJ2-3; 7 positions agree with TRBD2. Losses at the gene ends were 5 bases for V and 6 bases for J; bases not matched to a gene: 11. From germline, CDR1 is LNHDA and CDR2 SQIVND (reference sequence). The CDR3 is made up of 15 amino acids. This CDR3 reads CASSSPAGPTDTQYF. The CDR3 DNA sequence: TGTGCCAGTAGTTCCCCAGCGGGGCCAACGGATACGCAGTATTTT.

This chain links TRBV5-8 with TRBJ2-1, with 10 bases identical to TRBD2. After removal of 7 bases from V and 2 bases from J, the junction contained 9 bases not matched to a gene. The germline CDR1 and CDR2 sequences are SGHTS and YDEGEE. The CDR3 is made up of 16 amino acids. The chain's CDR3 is CASVWKGTSAYNEQFF. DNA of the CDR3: TGTGCCAGCGTTTGGAAGGGGACTAGCGCCTACAATGAGCAGTTCTTC. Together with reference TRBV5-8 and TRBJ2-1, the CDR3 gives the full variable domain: EAGVTQSPTHLIKTRGQQATLRCSPISGHTSVYWYQQALGLGLQFLLWYDEGEERNRGNFPPRFSGRQFPNYSSELNVNALELEDSALYLCASVWKGTSAYNEQFFGPGTRLTVL.

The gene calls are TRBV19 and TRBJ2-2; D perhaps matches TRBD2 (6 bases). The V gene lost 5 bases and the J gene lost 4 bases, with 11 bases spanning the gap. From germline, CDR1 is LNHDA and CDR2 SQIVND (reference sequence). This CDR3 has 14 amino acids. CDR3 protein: CASSFWDFTGELFF. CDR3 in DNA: TGTGCCAGTAGTTTCTGGGACTTCACCGGGGAGCTGTTTTTT.